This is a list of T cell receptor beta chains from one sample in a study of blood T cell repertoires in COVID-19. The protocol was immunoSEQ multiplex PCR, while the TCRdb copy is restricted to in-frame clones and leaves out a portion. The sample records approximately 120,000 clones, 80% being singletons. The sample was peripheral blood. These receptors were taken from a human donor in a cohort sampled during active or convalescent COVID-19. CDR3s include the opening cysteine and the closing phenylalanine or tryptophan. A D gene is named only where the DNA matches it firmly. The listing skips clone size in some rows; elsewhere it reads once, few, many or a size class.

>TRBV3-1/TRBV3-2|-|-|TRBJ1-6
CASSQVDRVNSPLHF
TGTGCCAGCAGCCAAGTTGACAGAGTTAATTCACCCCTCCACTTT
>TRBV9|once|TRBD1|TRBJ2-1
CASSTNRGPYNEQFF
TGTGCCAGCAGTACAAACAGGGGCCCCTACAATGAGCAGTTCTTC
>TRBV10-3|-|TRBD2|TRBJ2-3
CAISVGTSGADTQYF
TGTGCCATCAGTGTGGGGACTAGCGGGGCAGATACGCAGTATTTT
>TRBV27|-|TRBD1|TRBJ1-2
CASRPQGAQYYGYTF
TGTGCCAGCAGACCCCAGGGGGCCCAATACTATGGCTACACCTTC
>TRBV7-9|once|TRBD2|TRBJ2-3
CASSRTHTAGRGHTQYF
TGTGCCAGCAGCCGTACTCATACAGCGGGGCGCGGCCATACGCAGTATTTT
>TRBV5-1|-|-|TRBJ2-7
CASSLVFVEDYEQYF
TGCGCCAGCAGCTTGGTCTTCGTAGAGGACTACGAGCAGTACTTC
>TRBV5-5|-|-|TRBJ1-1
CASSLAFRANTRDTEAFF
TGTGCCAGCAGCTTGGCATTCCGGGCGAACACTAGGGACACTGAAGCTTTCTTT
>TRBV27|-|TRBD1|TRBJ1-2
CASSFTGGAYYGYTF
TGTGCCAGCAGCTTTACAGGGGGCGCGTACTATGGCTACACCTTC
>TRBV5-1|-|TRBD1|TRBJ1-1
CASSGTGPHTEAFF
TGCGCCAGCAGCGGGACAGGGCCTCACACTGAAGCTTTCTTT
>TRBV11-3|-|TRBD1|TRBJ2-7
CASSFGTENYEQYF
TGTGCCAGCAGCTTCGGGACAGAAAACTACGAGCAGTACTTC
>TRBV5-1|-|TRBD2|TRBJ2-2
CASSRYSGANTGELFF
TGCGCCAGCAGCCGTTATAGCGGGGCGAACACCGGGGAGCTGTTTTTT
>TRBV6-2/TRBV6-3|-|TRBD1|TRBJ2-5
CASSYFRDREETQYF
TGTGCCAGCAGTTACTTCCGGGACAGAGAAGAGACCCAGTACTTC
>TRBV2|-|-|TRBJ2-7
CASSHPFRSYEQYF
TGTGCCAGCAGTCACCCCTTTCGCAGCTACGAGCAGTACTTC
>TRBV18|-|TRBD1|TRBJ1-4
CASSRQGNEKLFF
TGTGCCAGCTCACGACAGGGGAATGAAAAACTGTTTTTT
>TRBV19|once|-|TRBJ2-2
CASSIVLNTGELFF
TGTGCCAGTAGTATAGTCCTGAACACCGGGGAGCTGTTTTTT
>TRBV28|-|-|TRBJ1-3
CASSLIYGGSGNTIYF
TGTGCCAGCAGTTTAATCTACGGGGGATCTGGAAACACCATATATTTT
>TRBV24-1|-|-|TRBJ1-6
CATSDPGEAGSPLHF
TGTGCCACCAGTGATCCCGGAGAGGCCGGGTCACCCCTCCACTTT
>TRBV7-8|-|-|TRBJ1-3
CASRGYSGNTIYF
TGTGCCAGCAGGGGCTACTCTGGAAACACCATATATTTT
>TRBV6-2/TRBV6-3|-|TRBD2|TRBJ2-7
CASSGPGLAQYEQYF
TGTGCCAGCAGTGGACCCGGACTAGCGCAATACGAGCAGTACTTC
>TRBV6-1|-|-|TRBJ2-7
CASSELGQGNYEQYF
TGTGCCAGCAGTGAGTTGGGGCAGGGAAACTACGAGCAGTACTTC
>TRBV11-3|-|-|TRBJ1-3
CASSSTSRGTIYF
TGTGCCAGCAGCTCGACATCGCGTGGCACCATATATTTT
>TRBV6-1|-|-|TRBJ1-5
CASSDPGGVSNQPQHF
TGTGCCAGCAGTGACCCGGGGGGCGTTAGCAATCAGCCCCAGCATTTT
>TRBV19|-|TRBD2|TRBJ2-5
CASNSGSGGQETQYF
TGTGCCAGTAATTCGGGTAGCGGGGGCCAAGAGACCCAGTACTTC
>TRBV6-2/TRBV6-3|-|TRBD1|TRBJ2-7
CASSYPTGQGYYEQYF
TGTGCCAGCAGTTACCCCACCGGACAGGGGTACTACGAGCAGTACTTC
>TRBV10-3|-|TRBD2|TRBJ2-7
CAISGRAGATYEQYF
TGTGCCATCAGTGGGAGAGCGGGAGCGACCTACGAGCAGTACTTC
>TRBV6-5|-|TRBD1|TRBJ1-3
CASSGTGGNTIYF
TGTGCCAGCAGCGGGACAGGAGGAAACACCATATATTTT
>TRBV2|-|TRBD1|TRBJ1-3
CASSEQGAGNTIYF
TGTGCCAGCAGTGAACAGGGGGCTGGAAACACCATATATTTT
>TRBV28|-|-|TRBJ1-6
CAGGGRQAVYNSPLHF
TGTGCCGGCGGAGGGCGGCAGGCCGTTTATAATTCACCCCTCCACTTT
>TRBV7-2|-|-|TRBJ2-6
CASSLYGANVLTF
TGTGCCAGCAGCTTATATGGGGCCAACGTCCTGACTTTC
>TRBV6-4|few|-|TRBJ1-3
CASKIPGNTIYF
TGTGCCAGCAAAATTCCGGGAAACACCATATATTTT
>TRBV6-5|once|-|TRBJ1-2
CASRYRDTGYGYTF
TGTGCCAGCAGATACCGGGACACCGGCTATGGCTACACCTTC
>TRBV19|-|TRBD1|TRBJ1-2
CASSFGQVYYGYTF
TGTGCCAGTAGTTTTGGACAGGTCTACTATGGCTACACCTTC
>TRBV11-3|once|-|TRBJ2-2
CASSIGPGRGELFF
TGTGCCAGCAGCATCGGTCCCGGTCGCGGGGAGCTGTTTTTT
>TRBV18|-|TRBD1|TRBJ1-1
CASSPYSSGQGIFGATEAFF
TGTGCCAGCTCACCATATAGTTCGGGACAGGGTATTTTCGGAGCGACTGAAGCTTTCTTT
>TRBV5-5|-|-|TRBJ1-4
CASSLGGRANEKLFF
TGTGCCAGCAGCCTAGGGGGTCGCGCTAATGAAAAACTGTTTTTT
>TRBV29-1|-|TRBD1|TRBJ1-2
CSVGQGGYGYTF
TGCAGCGTAGGACAGGGGGGCTATGGCTACACCTTC
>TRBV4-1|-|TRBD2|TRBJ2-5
CASSRTSGGLLQETQYF
TGCGCCAGCAGCCGGACTAGCGGGGGACTACTACAAGAGACCCAGTACTTC
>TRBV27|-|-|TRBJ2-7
CASRTWGAYEQYF
TGTGCCAGCAGGACTTGGGGAGCCTACGAGCAGTACTTC
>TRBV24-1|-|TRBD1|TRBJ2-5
CATGGWGETQYF
TGTGCCACAGGGGGCTGGGGAGAGACCCAGTACTTC
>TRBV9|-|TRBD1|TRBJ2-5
CASSPGGQQETQYF
TGTGCCAGCAGCCCAGGGGGACAGCAAGAGACCCAGTACTTC
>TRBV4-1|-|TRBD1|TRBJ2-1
CASSTSWTGTIYNEQFF
TGCGCCAGCAGCACCTCATGGACAGGGACAATATACAATGAGCAGTTCTTC
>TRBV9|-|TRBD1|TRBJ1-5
CASSPRWDRGWVDQPQHF
TGTGCCAGCAGCCCCCGCTGGGACAGGGGTTGGGTGGATCAGCCCCAGCATTTT
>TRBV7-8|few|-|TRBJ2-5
CASSLVTGGPETQYF
TGTGCCAGCAGCTTAGTGACGGGGGGCCCAGAGACCCAGTACTTC
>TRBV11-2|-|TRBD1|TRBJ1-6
CASSLPIGQGGSPLHF
TGTGCCAGCAGCCTTCCAATTGGACAGGGCGGTTCACCCCTCCACTTT
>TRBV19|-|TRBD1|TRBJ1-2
CASTAWDRNYGYTF
TGTGCCAGTACCGCCTGGGACAGAAACTATGGCTACACCTTC
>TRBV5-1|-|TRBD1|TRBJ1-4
CASSLTGATNEKLFF
TGCGCCAGCAGCCTTACAGGGGCAACTAATGAAAAACTGTTTTTT
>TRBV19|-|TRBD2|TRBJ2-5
CASSMRGLAGDKTQYF
TGTGCCAGTAGTATGAGGGGACTAGCGGGAGACAAGACCCAGTACTTC
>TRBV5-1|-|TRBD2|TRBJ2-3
CASSLVLAGGSDTQYF
TGCGCCAGCAGCTTGGTTCTAGCGGGAGGTAGTGATACGCAGTATTTT
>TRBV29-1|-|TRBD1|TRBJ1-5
CSVGGQNQPQHF
TGCAGCGTTGGGGGACAGAATCAGCCCCAGCATTTT
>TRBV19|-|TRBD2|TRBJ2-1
CASSIDLSSGGFSSYNEQFF
TGTGCCAGTAGTATAGATCTTAGTAGCGGGGGATTCAGCTCCTACAATGAGCAGTTCTTC
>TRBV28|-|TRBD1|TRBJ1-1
CASSLLGGDMNTEAFF
TGTGCCAGCAGTTTACTAGGGGGCGACATGAACACTGAAGCTTTCTTT
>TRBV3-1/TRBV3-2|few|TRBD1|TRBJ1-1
CASSSRDRRYTEAFF
TGTGCCAGCAGCTCCCGGGACAGGAGGTACACTGAAGCTTTCTTT
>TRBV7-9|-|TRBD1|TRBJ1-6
CASSSHDLTGSHSPLHF
TGTGCCAGCAGCTCGCACGATCTGACAGGGAGTCATTCACCCCTCCACTTT
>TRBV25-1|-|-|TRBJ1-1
CASSLGQLNTEAFF
TGTGCCAGCAGTCTAGGACAGCTAAACACTGAAGCTTTCTTT